These T cell receptor beta chains were read from a single sample in a study of molecular identifiers for immune sequencing clone quantification. TCRdb reprocessed the PCR reads with MiXCR, giving one entry per CDR3 protein. The sample yields hundreds of thousands of distinct CDR3 sequences, just under 20% seen once. Material: naive CD8+ T cells from blood, with Jurkat cell RNA spiked in. These receptors all come from a human donor in good health. Some libraries in this study had Jurkat cell RNA spiked in. Both conserved end residues are part of each CDR3. Fields, in order: V gene, D gene, J gene, clone size, CDR3 protein, CDR3 DNA. A D gene is named only where the DNA matches it firmly. Not all rows give a size; the values are once, few, many and, for expanded clones, a class.

V gene: TRBV29-1; D gene: TRBD2; J gene: TRBJ2-1; clone size: many; CDR3 protein: CSAYVAGGQYNEQFF; CDR3 DNA: TGCAGCGCCTATGTAGCGGGAGGCCAATACAATGAGCAGTTCTTC
V gene: TRBV29-1; D gene: .; J gene: TRBJ2-7; clone size: many; CDR3 protein: CSVDPTGGYEQYF; CDR3 DNA: TGCAGCGTTGACCCCACAGGAGGGTACGAGCAGTACTTC
V gene: TRBV12-3/TRBV12-4; D gene: .; J gene: TRBJ2-1; clone size: .; CDR3 protein: CASSTVLVSNEQFF; CDR3 DNA: TGTGCCAGCAGCACCGTACTAGTTTCCAATGAGCAGTTCTTC
V gene: TRBV7-9; D gene: TRBD2; J gene: TRBJ2-1; clone size: many; CDR3 protein: CASSLTLAGTYNEQFF; CDR3 DNA: TGTGCCAGCAGCTTAACGCTAGCGGGAACTTACAATGAGCAGTTCTTC
V gene: TRBV4-3; D gene: TRBD1; J gene: TRBJ1-1; clone size: .; CDR3 protein: CASSRTGGNTEAFF; CDR3 DNA: TGCGCCAGCAGCCGCACAGGGGGCAACACTGAAGCTTTCTTT
V gene: TRBV13; D gene: TRBD2; J gene: TRBJ2-1; clone size: .; CDR3 protein: CASSLVGRGWDEQFF; CDR3 DNA: TGTGCCAGCAGCTTAGTCGGGAGGGGATGGGATGAGCAGTTCTTC
V gene: TRBV20-1; D gene: .; J gene: TRBJ2-7; clone size: many; CDR3 protein: CSAKAVRGTDYEQYF; CDR3 DNA: TGCAGTGCTAAGGCTGTTCGGGGGACCGACTACGAGCAGTACTTC
V gene: TRBV5-1; D gene: TRBD1; J gene: TRBJ1-1; clone size: few; CDR3 protein: CASRYVGTGDTEAFF; CDR3 DNA: TGCGCCAGCAGGTACGTCGGGACAGGGGACACTGAAGCTTTCTTT
V gene: TRBV12-3/TRBV12-4; D gene: .; J gene: TRBJ2-5; clone size: few; CDR3 protein: CASSFLRRGPQETQYF; CDR3 DNA: TGTGCCAGCAGTTTCCTTAGGCGGGGGCCACAAGAGACCCAGTACTTC
V gene: TRBV7-6; D gene: TRBD2; J gene: TRBJ2-7; clone size: .; CDR3 protein: CAGSSTTSGRDEQYF; CDR3 DNA: TGTGCCGGCAGCTCGACCACTAGCGGGAGAGACGAGCAGTACTTC
V gene: TRBV7-9; D gene: .; J gene: TRBJ1-1; clone size: many; CDR3 protein: CASSLTPRLNTEAFF; CDR3 DNA: TGTGCCAGCAGCCTGACCCCGCGCCTTAACACTGAAGCTTTCTTT
V gene: TRBV5-6; D gene: .; J gene: TRBJ2-5; clone size: many; CDR3 protein: CASSSQGYQYF; CDR3 DNA: TGTGCCAGCAGCTCCCAGGGGTACCAGTACTTC
V gene: TRBV28; D gene: .; J gene: TRBJ1-2; clone size: few; CDR3 protein: CASSGFSYYGYTF; CDR3 DNA: TGTGCCAGCAGTGGATTCAGCTACTATGGCTACACCTTC
V gene: TRBV29-1; D gene: .; J gene: TRBJ2-5; clone size: many; CDR3 protein: CSVELPAQETQYF; CDR3 DNA: TGCAGCGTTGAGCTCCCAGCACAAGAGACCCAGTACTTC
V gene: TRBV20-1; D gene: .; J gene: TRBJ2-7; clone size: many; CDR3 protein: CSARDLLRYTDYEQYF; CDR3 DNA: TGCAGTGCTAGAGACCTACTCAGGTACACGGACTACGAGCAGTACTTC
V gene: TRBV4-2; D gene: TRBD1; J gene: TRBJ2-1; clone size: few; CDR3 protein: CASSQEQGMGSNEQFF; CDR3 DNA: TGTGCCAGCAGCCAAGAACAGGGGATGGGAAGCAATGAGCAGTTCTTC
V gene: TRBV5-1; D gene: .; J gene: TRBJ2-3; clone size: many; CDR3 protein: CASSLDGGFPYTDTQYF; CDR3 DNA: TGCGCCAGCAGCTTGGATGGGGGGTTCCCTTACACAGATACGCAGTATTTT
V gene: TRBV27; D gene: .; J gene: TRBJ2-7; clone size: many; CDR3 protein: CASVRGAEQYF; CDR3 DNA: TGTGCCAGCGTCAGGGGGGCCGAGCAGTACTTC
V gene: TRBV5-6; D gene: .; J gene: TRBJ2-3; clone size: .; CDR3 protein: CASSLGSGQDTQYF; CDR3 DNA: TGTGCCAGCAGCTTGGGGAGCGGCCAGGATACGCAGTATTTT
V gene: TRBV30; D gene: .; J gene: TRBJ2-7; clone size: many; CDR3 protein: CAWSAYPGREQYF; CDR3 DNA: TGTGCCTGGAGCGCATACCCCGGGCGCGAGCAGTACTTC
V gene: TRBV27; D gene: .; J gene: TRBJ2-7; clone size: many; CDR3 protein: CASSLSLGRDEQYF; CDR3 DNA: TGTGCCAGCAGTTTAAGTCTCGGCAGGGACGAGCAGTACTTC
V gene: TRBV19; D gene: .; J gene: TRBJ2-2; clone size: many; CDR3 protein: CASRGPGELFF; CDR3 DNA: TGTGCCAGCAGAGGGCCCGGGGAGCTGTTTTTT
V gene: TRBV20-1; D gene: .; J gene: TRBJ2-7; clone size: .; CDR3 protein: CSASGLASTSSYEQYF; CDR3 DNA: TGCAGTGCTAGTGGACTTGCCTCAACCAGCTCCTACGAGCAGTACTTC
V gene: TRBV4-3; D gene: TRBD1; J gene: TRBJ2-7; clone size: many; CDR3 protein: CASSQEPGQNSYEQYF; CDR3 DNA: TGCGCCAGCAGCCAAGAACCGGGACAGAACTCCTACGAGCAGTACTTC
V gene: TRBV20-1; D gene: TRBD2; J gene: TRBJ2-7; clone size: few; CDR3 protein: CSARDPGTSTYEQYF; CDR3 DNA: TGCAGTGCTAGAGATCCGGGGACTAGTACCTACGAGCAGTACTTC
V gene: TRBV30; D gene: TRBD1; J gene: TRBJ2-7; clone size: many; CDR3 protein: CAWSLTGDYYEQYF; CDR3 DNA: TGTGCCTGGAGTTTGACAGGGGATTACTACGAGCAGTACTTC
V gene: TRBV12-3/TRBV12-4; D gene: .; J gene: TRBJ2-5; clone size: .; CDR3 protein: CANSRPDSIQETQYF; CDR3 DNA: TGTGCCAACTCAAGACCAGACTCTATCCAAGAGACCCAGTACTTC
V gene: TRBV29-1; D gene: .; J gene: TRBJ1-1; clone size: few; CDR3 protein: CSVILWMNTEAFF; CDR3 DNA: TGCAGCGTGATTTTGTGGATGAACACTGAAGCTTTCTTT
V gene: TRBV9; D gene: .; J gene: TRBJ2-1; clone size: .; CDR3 protein: CASSATATYNEQFF; CDR3 DNA: TGTGCCAGCAGCGCGACTGCTACCTACAATGAGCAGTTCTTC
V gene: TRBV29-1; D gene: .; J gene: TRBJ2-2; clone size: many; CDR3 protein: CSASAGELFF; CDR3 DNA: TGCAGCGCTTCCGCCGGGGAGCTGTTTTTT
V gene: TRBV5-1; D gene: TRBD2; J gene: TRBJ2-1; clone size: many; CDR3 protein: CASSLSGVDEQFF; CDR3 DNA: TGCGCCAGCAGCCTTAGCGGGGTTGATGAGCAGTTCTTC
V gene: TRBV5-4; D gene: TRBD2; J gene: TRBJ2-1; clone size: many; CDR3 protein: CASSLASSGTNNEQFF; CDR3 DNA: TGTGCCAGCAGCTTGGCCTCTAGCGGGACTAACAATGAGCAGTTCTTC
V gene: TRBV7-6; D gene: .; J gene: TRBJ2-6; clone size: many; CDR3 protein: CASSPGFSGANVLTF; CDR3 DNA: TGTGCCAGCAGCCCCGGATTTTCTGGGGCCAACGTCCTGACTTTC
V gene: TRBV29-1; D gene: .; J gene: TRBJ1-2; clone size: .; CDR3 protein: CSVEDPGNYGYTF; CDR3 DNA: TGCAGCGTTGAAGACCCAGGGAACTATGGCTACACCTTC